One sample yielded the 7 T cell receptor beta chains listed below, sequenced in a study of cytotoxic CD8 clonotypes in ibrutinib-treated CLL. TCRdb keeps only in-frame clones here, not all; method: immunoSEQ multiplex PCR. The sample yields fewer than 35,000 clones, roughly 69% seen once. The sample consisted of PBMCs, taken after 24 months of ibrutinib treatment. These receptors came from a human donor with chronic lymphocytic leukemia.

This rearrangement joins TRBV6-5 to TRBJ2-7; no clear D. Germline loops: CDR1 MNHEY, CDR2 SVGAGI. The length of the CDR3 is 14 residues. Trimming shortened V by 6 bases and J by 3 bases, and 15 bases separated the two germline ends. CDR3 DNA sequence: TGTGCCAGCAGCCTAAACCCGAGCCTCTACGAGCAGTACTTC. It yields the protein CASSLNPSLYEQYF.

The rearrangement uses TRBV7-9 and TRBJ2-7; 7 nucleotides agree with TRBD1. Germline V gives CDR1 SEHNR, CDR2 FQNEAQ (reference sequence). Trimming cost V 5 bases and J 1 base; bases outside gene matches: 8. This CDR3 comprises 15 residues. CDR3 nucleotide sequence: TGTGCCAGCAGCCCCGGGACAGCCCCATCCTACGAGCAGTACTTC. Amino acid sequence: CASSPGTAPSYEQYF.

The table lists this clone with a count of one. This chain links TRBV5-6 with TRBJ1-4, with 7 bases aligning to TRBD1. CDR3 length: 14 residues. The germline CDR1 and CDR2 sequences are SGHDT and YYEEEE. V shed 2 bases, J shed 7 bases, and the junction held 5 bases outside the gene matches. The CDR3 region has the DNA TGTGCCAGCAGCTTCCCGACAGGGCCTGAAAAACTGTTTTTT. This codes for CASSFPTGPEKLFF.

The chain combines TRBV19 with TRBJ1-1; D possibly corresponds to TRBD1 (5 bases). V lost 6 bases, J lost 0 bases, and 17 bases lay in between. This CDR3 region has 16 residues. CDR1 is LNHDA and CDR2 is SQIVND in the germline V gene (reference sequence). The CDR3 DNA is TGTGCCAGTAGCGCTGCCCAGGGTGGGATGAACACTGAAGCTTTCTTT. This gives the protein CASSAAQGGMNTEAFF.

This clone was counted only a few times. The chain uses TRBV2 and TRBJ2-3, with TRBD2 identical over 10 bases. Germline CDR1 and CDR2: SNHLY and FYNNEI. Unmatched junction bases numbered 13, after V lost 7 bases and J lost 6 bases. The CDR3 is 16 residues long. CDR3 sequence reads: CASIVASGGERDTQYF. DNA for the CDR3: TGTGCCAGCATCGTAGCTAGCGGGGGAGAGAGGGATACGCAGTATTTT.

This clone was found once. The V gene is TRBV25-1, the J gene TRBJ2-7; TRBD2 is a possible D gene (6 bases). Trimming pared 6 bases from V and 6 bases from J, leaving 18 bases between. The CDR3 is made up of 14 amino acids. Germline V gives CDR1 MGHDK, CDR2 SYGVNS. The DNA for the CDR3 is TGTGCCAGCAGGGGTATAGCGGCGGGGTCCGAGCAGTACTTC. Its translation is CASRGIAAGSEQYF.

This clone was observed a few times. J is TRBJ1-5 and V is TRBV30, with D unresolved. Per germline, CDR1 GTSNPN and CDR2 SVGIG (reference sequence). Deletions cut 1 base from V and 6 bases from J, with 13 bases between. The CDR3 has 14 amino acids. CDR3 region: CAWSGGQSFQPQHF. The CDR3 bases are TGTGCCTGGAGTGGCGGCCAGAGTTTTCAGCCCCAGCATTTT.